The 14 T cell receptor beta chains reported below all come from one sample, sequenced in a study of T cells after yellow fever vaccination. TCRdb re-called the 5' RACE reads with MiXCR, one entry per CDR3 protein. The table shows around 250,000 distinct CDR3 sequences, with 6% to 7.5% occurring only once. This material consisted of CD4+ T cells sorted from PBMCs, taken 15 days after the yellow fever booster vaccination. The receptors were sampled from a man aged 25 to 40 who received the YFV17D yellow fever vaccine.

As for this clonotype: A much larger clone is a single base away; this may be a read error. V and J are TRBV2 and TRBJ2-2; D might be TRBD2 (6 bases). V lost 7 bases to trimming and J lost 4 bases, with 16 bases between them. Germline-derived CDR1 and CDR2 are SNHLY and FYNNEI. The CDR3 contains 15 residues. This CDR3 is CASNPRLGTTGELFF. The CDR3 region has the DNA TGTGCCAGCAACCCGAGACTAGGGACCACCGGGGAGCTGTTTTTT.

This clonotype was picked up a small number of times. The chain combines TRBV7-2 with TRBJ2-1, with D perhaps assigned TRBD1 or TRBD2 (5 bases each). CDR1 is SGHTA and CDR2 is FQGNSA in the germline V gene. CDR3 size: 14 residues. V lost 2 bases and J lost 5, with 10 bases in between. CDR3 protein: CASSLHLGDNEQFF. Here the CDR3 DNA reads TGTGCCAGCAGCTTACACTTGGGGGACAATGAGCAGTTCTTC.

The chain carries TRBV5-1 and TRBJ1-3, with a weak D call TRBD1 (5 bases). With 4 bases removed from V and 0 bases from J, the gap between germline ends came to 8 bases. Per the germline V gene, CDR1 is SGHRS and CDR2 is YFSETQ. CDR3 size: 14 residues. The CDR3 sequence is CASSGGISGNTIYF. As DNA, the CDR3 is TGCGCCAGCAGCGGGGGGATCTCTGGAAACACCATATATTTT.

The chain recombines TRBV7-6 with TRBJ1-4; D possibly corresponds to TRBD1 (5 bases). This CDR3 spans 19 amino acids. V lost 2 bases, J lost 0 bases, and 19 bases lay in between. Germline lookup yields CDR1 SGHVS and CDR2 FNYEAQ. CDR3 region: CASSLTARAPRATNEKLFF. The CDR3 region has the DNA TGTGCCAGCAGCTTAACGGCCCGGGCACCCAGGGCAACTAATGAAAAACTGTTTTTT.

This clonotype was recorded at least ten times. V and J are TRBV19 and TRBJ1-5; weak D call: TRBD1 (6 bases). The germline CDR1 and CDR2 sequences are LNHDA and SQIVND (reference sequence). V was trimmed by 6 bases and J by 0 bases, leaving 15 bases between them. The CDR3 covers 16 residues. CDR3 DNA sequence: TGTGCCAGTAGGACCAGGGACATCGGTAGCAATCAGCCCCAGCATTTT. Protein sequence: CASRTRDIGSNQPQHF.

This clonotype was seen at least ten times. The DNA of the CDR3 is TGTGCCAGCAGACGGGACAGCCTGAACACTGAAGCTTTCTTT. This gives the protein CASRRDSLNTEAFF. This sequence joins TRBV12-3 or TRBV12-4 and TRBJ1-1, with TRBD1 matching over 7 bases. Unmatched junction bases numbered 4, after V lost 6 bases and J lost 0 bases. This CDR3 has 14 amino acids.

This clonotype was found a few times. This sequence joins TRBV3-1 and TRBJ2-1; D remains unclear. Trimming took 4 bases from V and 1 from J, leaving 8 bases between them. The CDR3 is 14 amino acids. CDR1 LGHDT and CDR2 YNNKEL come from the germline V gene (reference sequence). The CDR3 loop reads CASSLGASYNEQFF. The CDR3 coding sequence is TGTGCCAGCAGCCTCGGCGCTTCCTACAATGAGCAGTTCTTC.

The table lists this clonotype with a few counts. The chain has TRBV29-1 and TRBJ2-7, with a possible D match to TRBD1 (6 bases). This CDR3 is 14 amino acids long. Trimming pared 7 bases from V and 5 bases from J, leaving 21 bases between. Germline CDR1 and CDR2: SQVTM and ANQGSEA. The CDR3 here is CSARQVLGSDEQYF. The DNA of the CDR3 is TGCAGCGCCCGACAGGTTCTGGGGAGCGACGAGCAGTACTTC.

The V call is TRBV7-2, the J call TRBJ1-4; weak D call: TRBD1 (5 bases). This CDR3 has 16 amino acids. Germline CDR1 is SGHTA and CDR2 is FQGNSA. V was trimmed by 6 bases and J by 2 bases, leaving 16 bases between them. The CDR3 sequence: CASRAGGIVTNEKLFF. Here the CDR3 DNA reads TGTGCCAGCAGGGCGGGGGGGATTGTGACTAATGAAAAACTGTTTTTT.

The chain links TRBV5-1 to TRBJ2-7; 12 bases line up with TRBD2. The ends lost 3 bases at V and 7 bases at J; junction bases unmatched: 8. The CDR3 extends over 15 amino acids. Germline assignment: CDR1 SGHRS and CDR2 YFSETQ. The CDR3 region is CASSSSTSGSGEQYF. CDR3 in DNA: TGCGCCAGCAGCTCCTCGACTAGCGGGAGCGGGGAGCAGTACTTC.

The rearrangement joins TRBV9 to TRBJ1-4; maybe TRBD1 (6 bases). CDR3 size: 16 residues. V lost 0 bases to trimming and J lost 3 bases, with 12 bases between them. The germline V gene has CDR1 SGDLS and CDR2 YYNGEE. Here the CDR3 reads CASSVDMGASNEKLFF. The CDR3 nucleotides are TGTGCCAGCAGCGTAGATATGGGGGCCTCTAATGAAAAACTGTTTTTT. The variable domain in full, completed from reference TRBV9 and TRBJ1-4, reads DSGVTQTPKHLITATGQRVTLRCSPRSGDLSVYWYQQSLDQGLQFLIQYYNGEERAKGNILERFSAQQFPDLHSELNLSSLELGDSALYFCASSVDMGASNEKLFFGSGTQLSVL.

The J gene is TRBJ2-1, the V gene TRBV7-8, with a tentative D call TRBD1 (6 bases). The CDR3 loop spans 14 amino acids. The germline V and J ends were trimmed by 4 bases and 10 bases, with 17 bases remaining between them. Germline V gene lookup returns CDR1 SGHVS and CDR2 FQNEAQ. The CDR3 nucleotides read TGTGCCAGCAGCTCCGGGACAAACCACTACGAGCAGTTCTTC. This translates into CASSSGTNHYEQFF.

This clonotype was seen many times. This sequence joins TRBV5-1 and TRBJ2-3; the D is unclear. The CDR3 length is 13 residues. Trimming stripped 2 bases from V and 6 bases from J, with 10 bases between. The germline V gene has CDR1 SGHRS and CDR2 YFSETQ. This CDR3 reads CASSFEDPDTQYF. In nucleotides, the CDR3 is TGCGCCAGCAGCTTTGAGGATCCCGATACGCAGTATTTT.

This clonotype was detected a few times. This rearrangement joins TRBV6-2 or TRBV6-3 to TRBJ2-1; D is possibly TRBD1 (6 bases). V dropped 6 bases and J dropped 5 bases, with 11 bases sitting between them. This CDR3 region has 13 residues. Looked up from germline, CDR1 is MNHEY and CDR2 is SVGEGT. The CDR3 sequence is CASSPTGHNEQFF. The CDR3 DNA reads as TGTGCCAGCAGCCCCACAGGGCACAATGAGCAGTTCTTC.